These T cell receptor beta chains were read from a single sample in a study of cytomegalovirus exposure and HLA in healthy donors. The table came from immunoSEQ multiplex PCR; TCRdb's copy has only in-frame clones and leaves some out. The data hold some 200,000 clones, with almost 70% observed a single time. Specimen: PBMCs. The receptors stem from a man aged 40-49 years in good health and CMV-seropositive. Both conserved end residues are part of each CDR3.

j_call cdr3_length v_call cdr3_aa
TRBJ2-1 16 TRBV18 CASFPGGAPPNNEQFF
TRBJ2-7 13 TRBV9 CASSVEQGYEQYF
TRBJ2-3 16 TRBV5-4 CASSDRDNRLTDTQYF
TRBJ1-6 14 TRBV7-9 CASSLGQGESPLHF
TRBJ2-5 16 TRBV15 CATSRDWVTGEETQYF
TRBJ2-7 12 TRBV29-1 CSVELPGYEQYF
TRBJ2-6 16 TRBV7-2 CASSFWTSGGAAVLTF
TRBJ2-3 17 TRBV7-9 CASSPQWGRGFTDTQYF
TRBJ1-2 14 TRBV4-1 CASSQGQGPRGYTF
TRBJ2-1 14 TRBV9 CASSLRTGNSEQFF
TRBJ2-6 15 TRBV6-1 CASSREFLGANVLTF
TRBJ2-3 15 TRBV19 CASSPQGRGADTQYF
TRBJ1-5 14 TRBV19 CASSTGTGNQPQHF
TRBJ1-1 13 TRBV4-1 CASSQIENTEAFF
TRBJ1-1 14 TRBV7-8 CASSAPGGGGEAFF
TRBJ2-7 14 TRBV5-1 CASQPVGGAYEQYF
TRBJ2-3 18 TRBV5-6 CASSSRGRPGFGTDTQYF
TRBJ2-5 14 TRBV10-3 CATRPRGGQETQYF
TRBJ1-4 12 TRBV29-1 CSAMGQLEKLFF
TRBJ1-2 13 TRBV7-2 CASSPAEFYGYTF
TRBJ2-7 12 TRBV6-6 CASSASGYEQYF
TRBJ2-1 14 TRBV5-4 CASRLAGGPIEQFF
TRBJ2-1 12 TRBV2 CASSLQSGIRFF
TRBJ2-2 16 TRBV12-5 CASGSSQGVNTGELFF
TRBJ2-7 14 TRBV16 CASSQSAGSYEQYF
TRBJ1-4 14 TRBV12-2 CASRFGRAEEKLFF
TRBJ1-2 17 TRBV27 CASSLASRADRGYGYTF
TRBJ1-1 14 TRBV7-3 CASSGTGLDTEAFF
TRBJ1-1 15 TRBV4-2 CASSPYSEVNTEAFF
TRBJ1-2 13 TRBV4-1 CASSHLGDYGYTF
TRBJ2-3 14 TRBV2 CASKERGQADTQYF
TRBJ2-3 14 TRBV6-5 CASSYSRRADTQYF
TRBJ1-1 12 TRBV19 CASETGGPEAFF
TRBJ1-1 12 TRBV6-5 CASNRGGTEAFF
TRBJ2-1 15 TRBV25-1 CASSGGGGTINEQFF
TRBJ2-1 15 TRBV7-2 CASSTTSGGLNEQFF
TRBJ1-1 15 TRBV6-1 CASSRTGVGVTEAFF
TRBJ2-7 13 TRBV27 CASSLLGPGEQYF
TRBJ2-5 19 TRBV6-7 CASSYLSGGPLGGLETQYF
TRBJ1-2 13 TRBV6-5 CASSIGGVYGYTF
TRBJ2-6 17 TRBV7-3 CASSTSTGLSGANVLTF
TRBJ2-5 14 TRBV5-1 CASSLGVTKETQYF
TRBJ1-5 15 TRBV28 CASSLWTDSNQPQHF
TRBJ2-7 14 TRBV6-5 CASSPRGFAYEQYF
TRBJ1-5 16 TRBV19 CASRQGGIRGNQPQHF
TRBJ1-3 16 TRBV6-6 CASSHRQGNSGNTIYF
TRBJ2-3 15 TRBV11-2 CASSSSAGGAGSQYF
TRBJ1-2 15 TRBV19 CASSPWTGGLDGYTF
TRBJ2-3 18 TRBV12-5 CASGLGLAGVVRSDTQYF